Given below is one T cell receptor (beta chain) in context. Its target is unknown. This specimen belongs to a study of persistence of HIV-infected CD4 T cells. As for the study in general: A median of about 8 years of suppressive ART preceded sampling.

The CDR3 is 14 residues long. With V trimmed by 3 bases and J by 5 bases, 8 bases remained unmatched. The germline V gene has CDR1 SGHNT and CDR2 YYREEE (reference sequence). Cells were stimulated nonspecifically with anti-CD3/anti-CD28 magnetic beads. Responding CD4+ T cells were sorted by upregulation of both CD40 ligand and CD69. Inclusion required CMV-positive serology and CD4+ counts above 400 cells/uL. The libraries were made with immunoSEQ version 4 in survey mode. Sequenced by immunoSEQ multiplex PCR; TCRdb stores in-frame clones only, minus some. This table has 35,000 to 55,000 clones, 88% appearing once.

The chain recombines TRBV5-4 with TRBJ2-7; 7 nucleotides align to TRBD1. The sequencing here drew on CD4+ T cells sorted from PBMCs after roughly 17-hour stimulation, taken from a patient who received antiretroviral therapy. This clonotype was sampled from an adult woman with HIV who was CMV-seropositive. The CDR3 nucleotides read TGTGCCAGCAGCTCAAACAGGGGAGTTAACGAGCAGTACTTC. This sequence encodes CASSSNRGVNEQYF.